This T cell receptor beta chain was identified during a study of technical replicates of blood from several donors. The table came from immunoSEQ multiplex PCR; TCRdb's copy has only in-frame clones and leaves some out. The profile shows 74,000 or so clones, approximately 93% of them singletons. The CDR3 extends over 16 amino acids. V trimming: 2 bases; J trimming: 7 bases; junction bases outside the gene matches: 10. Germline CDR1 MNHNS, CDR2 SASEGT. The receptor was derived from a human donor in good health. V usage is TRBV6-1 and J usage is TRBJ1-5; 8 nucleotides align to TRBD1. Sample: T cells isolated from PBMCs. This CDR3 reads CASSESYGQGRQPQHF. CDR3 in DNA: TGTGCCAGCAGTGAATCCTACGGACAGGGAAGACAGCCCCAGCATTTT.